One sample yielded the 31 T cell receptor beta chains listed below, sequenced in a study of blood T cell repertoires in COVID-19. Method: immunoSEQ multiplex PCR; TCRdb's copy keeps in-frame clones and lacks some. Among almost 300,000 clones, more than 75% were seen once, and the ten largest hold 1% to 1.5%. The sequenced sample consisted of peripheral blood. These receptors were taken from a man aged 65-85 years with acute or convalescent COVID-19.

The chain links TRBV15 to TRBJ2-3; D gene uncertain. CDR1 and CDR2 (germline): LNHNV, YYDKDF (reference sequence). The CDR3 is 15 amino acids. Trimming left V 0 bases short and J 4 bases short, with 11 bases between. The CDR3 DNA follows: TGTGCCACCAGCAGAGATTGGCTAGTTTCAGATACGCAGTATTTT. Translation gives CATSRDWLVSDTQYF.

The rearrangement joins TRBV7-2 to TRBJ2-7; 11 bases are a match to TRBD1. The CDR3 consists of 15 residues. After removal of 4 bases from V and 2 bases from J, the junction contained 4 bases not matched to a gene. Germline loops: CDR1 SGHTA, CDR2 FQGNSA. The CDR3 region has the DNA TGTGCCAGCAGCTGGACAGGGGGCAGTACCTACGAGCAGTACTTC. This sequence encodes CASSWTGGSTYEQYF.

The chain is built from TRBV7-3 and TRBJ2-2; D unresolved. Germline CDR1 is SGHTA and CDR2 is FQGTGA. Trimming removed 6 bases at V and 1 base at J, with 9 bases between. The CDR3 is 14 residues long. The chain's CDR3 is CASSSGLNTGELFF. In DNA, the CDR3 is TGTGCCAGCAGTTCAGGATTGAACACCGGGGAGCTGTTTTTT.

The chain uses TRBV10-3 and TRBJ1-2; no clear D gene. The germline V gene has CDR1 ENHRY and CDR2 SYGVKD. The CDR3 totals 13 residues. V was pared by 0 bases and J by 4 bases, with 6 bases between. In nucleotides, the CDR3 is TGTGCCATCAGTGAGTCGAATAGCTATGGCTACACCTTC. This encodes CAISESNSYGYTF.

V is TRBV13 and J is TRBJ2-7, with 13 bases lining up with TRBD2. Losses at the gene ends were 5 bases for V and 5 bases for J; bases not matched to a gene: 6. The CDR3 contains 15 residues. Per the germline V gene, CDR1 is PRHDT and CDR2 is FYEKMQ (reference sequence). The DNA for the CDR3 is TGTGCCAGCAGCCACACTAGCGGGAGGGCCCACGAGCAGTACTTC. As protein: CASSHTSGRAHEQYF.

The table lists this clone with a few counts. The chain links TRBV7-9 to TRBJ2-1; TRBD1 matches at 9 bases. This CDR3 comprises 15 residues. The germline CDR1 and CDR2 sequences are SEHNR and FQNEAQ (reference sequence). With 5 bases clipped from V and 7 bases from J, the junction kept 9 bases outside the gene matches. The chain's CDR3 is CASSLRDREGNEQFF. In DNA form, the CDR3 reads TGTGCCAGCAGCCTCCGGGACAGGGAAGGGAATGAGCAGTTCTTC. Based on the CDR3 plus reference TRBV7-9 and TRBJ2-1, the full variable domain is DTGVSQNPRHKITKRGQNVTFRCDPISEHNRLYWYRQTLGQGPEFLTYFQNEAQLEKSRLLSDRFSAERPKGSFSTLEIQRTEQGDSAMYLCASSLRDREGNEQFFGPGTRLTVL.

A single count supports this clone. V is TRBV4-1 and J is TRBJ1-4; weak D call: TRBD1 (6 bases). This CDR3 is 15 amino acids long. The germline gives CDR1 MGHRA, CDR2 YSYEKL. V was trimmed by 4 bases and J by 8 bases, leaving 17 bases between them. The CDR3 protein is CASSLQGRGVEKLFF. CDR3 coding DNA: TGCGCCAGCAGCCTACAGGGAAGGGGAGTCGAAAAACTGTTTTTT.

This clone came up once. The chain is built from TRBV3-1 (or the pseudogene TRBV3-2) and TRBJ2-7; 8 bases align to TRBD1. This CDR3 has 14 residues. Trimming removed 1 base from V and 5 bases from J; junction bases left unmatched: 4. Per the germline V gene, CDR1 is LGHDT and CDR2 is YNNKEL (reference sequence). CDR3 sequence (DNA): TGTGCCAGCAGCCAAGGGACAGGGAGCAACGAGCAGTACTTC. Translating it yields CASSQGTGSNEQYF.

The chain employs TRBV5-1 and TRBJ2-1, with TRBD2 matching over 7 bases. This CDR3 contains 16 residues. Germline values: CDR1 SGHRS, CDR2 YFSETQ. V shed 5 bases, J shed 0 bases, and the junction held 8 bases outside the gene matches. CDR3 region: CASSNVAGASYNEQFF. For the CDR3, the DNA is TGCGCCAGCAGTAATGTAGCGGGTGCCTCCTACAATGAGCAGTTCTTC.

This chain connects TRBV21-1 to TRBJ2-3; TRBD1 is taken as the D call from the table, unchecked against the DNA. TRBV21-1 is designated a pseudogene. The CDR3 loop spans 13 amino acids. CDR3 sequence: CASSKEGPDTQYF. For the CDR3, the DNA is TGTGCCAGCAGCAAAGAGGGGCCAGATACGCAGTATTTT.

J is TRBJ2-2 and V is TRBV5-1, with D possibly TRBD1 on 6 matching bases. The V and J ends lost 4 bases and 5 bases respectively, with 12 bases between them. Germline V gene data show CDR1 as SGHRS and CDR2 as YFSETQ. The CDR3 spans 14 residues. CDR3 sequence (DNA): TGCGCCAGCAGCCAGATGGGGGCAACCGGGGAGCTGTTTTTT. It is translated as CASSQMGATGELFF. Variable domain in full (rest from reference TRBV5-1 and TRBJ2-2): KAGVTQTPRYLIKTRGQQVTLSCSPISGHRSVSWYQQTPGQGLQFLFEYFSETQRNKGNFPGRFSGRQFSNSRSEMNVSTLELGDSALYLCASSQMGATGELFFGEGSRLTVL.

The rearrangement joins TRBV4-3 to TRBJ1-2; 9 bases fit TRBD1. The CDR3 length is 13 residues. The ends lost 5 bases at V and 6 bases at J; junction bases unmatched: 4. CDR1 LGHNA and CDR2 YSLEER come from the germline V gene. The CDR3 region has the DNA TGCGCCAGCAGCGTAGGGACAGGGAATGGCTACACCTTC. The encoded protein is CASSVGTGNGYTF.

J is TRBJ1-2 and V is TRBV27; possible D gene TRBD1, 5 bases. The CDR3 runs 16 residues. The V gene lost 4 bases and the J gene lost 3 bases, with 18 bases spanning the gap. In germline, CDR1 is MNHEY, CDR2 SMNVEV (reference sequence). The CDR3, as DNA: TGTGCCAGCAGTTCCGGGCGGGGTGGGGGTTACTATGGCTACACCTTC. Translation: CASSSGRGGGYYGYTF.

Of note for this clone: The sample carries other DNA sequences with the same CDR3. The rearrangement links TRBV9 to TRBJ2-7; D is perhaps TRBD2 (7 bases). V was clipped by 0 bases and J by 2 bases, with 9 bases between them. CDR1 is SGDLS and CDR2 is YYNGEE in the germline V gene. CDR3 size: 14 residues. As DNA, the CDR3 is TGTGCCAGCAGCGTAGAGGGGGGGCCCTACGAGCAGTACTTC. It is translated as CASSVEGGPYEQYF.

The chain carries TRBV5-1 and TRBJ2-5; 9 bases are shared with TRBD2. The CDR3 contains 16 residues. The trim removed 0 bases at V and 5 bases at J, leaving 8 bases unmatched. Germline V gene sequence: CDR1 SGHRS, CDR2 YFSETQ. This CDR3 reads CASSLAGTSGLETQYF. The CDR3 DNA sequence: TGCGCCAGCAGCTTGGCCGGAACTAGCGGGTTGGAGACCCAGTACTTC.

The chain links TRBV5-5 to TRBJ2-5, with 15 bases lining up with TRBD2. The CDR3 loop spans 16 amino acids. Trimming cost V 4 bases and J 6 bases; bases outside gene matches: 7. Per germline, CDR1 SGHKS and CDR2 YYEKEE (reference sequence). DNA of the CDR3: TGTGCCAGCAGCCCCCGGACTAGCGGGGGGGGTCAGACCCAGTACTTC. Translated, it gives CASSPRTSGGGQTQYF.

This clone came up once. The genes are TRBV19 and TRBJ1-6; 7 bases line up with TRBD1. J was trimmed by 6 bases and V by 11 bases; bases with no gene match: 10. This CDR3 has 14 residues. Germline CDR1 LNHDA, CDR2 SQIVND (reference sequence). CDR3 coding DNA: TGTGCCTGTGCGGGACAGTGGGGTAATTCACCCCTCCACTTT. Protein product: CACAGQWGNSPLHF.

The chain has TRBV11-1 and TRBJ1-2; D is possibly TRBD1 (5 bases). The V and J ends lost 5 bases and 6 bases respectively, with 13 bases between them. Looked up from germline, CDR1 is SGHAT and CDR2 is FQDESV (reference sequence). The CDR3 spans 13 residues. CDR3 sequence reads: CASSPDMKNGYTF. The CDR3 DNA reads as TGTGCCAGCAGCCCGGACATGAAGAATGGCTACACCTTC. The full variable domain, rest sourced from reference TRBV11-1 and TRBJ1-2, is EAEVAQSPRYKITEKSQAVAFWCDPISGHATLYWYRQILGQGPELLVQFQDESVVDDSQLPKDRFSAERLKGVDSTLKIQPAELGDSAMYLCASSPDMKNGYTFGSGTRLTVV.

V usage is TRBV29-1 and J usage is TRBJ1-5; TRBD1 agrees at 10 bases. The ends lost 7 bases at V and 4 bases at J; junction bases unmatched: 10. The CDR3 consists of 15 residues. Per the germline V gene, CDR1 is SQVTM and CDR2 is ANQGSEA. The CDR3 nucleotides read TGCAGCGCTGCAACCGGGACAGGGGAAAATCAGCCCCAGCATTTT. Protein sequence: CSAATGTGENQPQHF.

This clone was recorded once. The rearrangement joins TRBV6-5 to TRBJ2-3; 7 nucleotides match TRBD2. Trimming at V came to 6 bases and at J to 0 bases, leaving 6 bases not matched to a gene. The CDR3 totals 15 residues. CDR1 is MNHEY and CDR2 is SVGAGI in the germline V gene. CDR3 DNA sequence: TGTGCCAGCAGCCGACTAGCCGGTAGCACAGATACGCAGTATTTT. Protein sequence: CASSRLAGSTDTQYF.

This chain connects TRBV19 to TRBJ2-2, with TRBD1 matching over 8 bases. From germline, CDR1 is LNHDA and CDR2 SQIVND (reference sequence). The CDR3 totals 14 residues. With V trimmed by 10 bases and J by 6 bases, 10 bases remained unmatched. The CDR3 protein is CATRQGIPAGELFF. The CDR3 DNA reads as TGTGCCACTAGACAGGGGATCCCAGCCGGGGAGCTGTTTTTT.

The chain recombines TRBV4-3 with TRBJ2-5; D unresolved. The germline CDR1 and CDR2 sequences are LGHNA and YSLEER. The length of the CDR3 is 13 residues. With 5 bases removed from V and 1 base from J, the gap between germline ends came to 8 bases. The CDR3 spells CASSDRVQETQYF. The CDR3 nucleotides read TGCGCCAGCAGCGACCGGGTCCAAGAGACCCAGTACTTC.

The genes are TRBV6-2 or TRBV6-3 and TRBJ1-2; the match to TRBD1 covers 7 bases. CDR1 MNHEY and CDR2 SVGEGT come from the germline V gene. The ends lost 4 bases at V and 8 bases at J; junction bases unmatched: 10. The CDR3 runs 14 residues. The CDR3 sequence: CASSSAGTVRGYTF. The CDR3 region has the DNA TGTGCCAGCAGTTCGGCCGGGACAGTCAGGGGCTACACCTTC.

The chain uses TRBV2 and TRBJ2-7, with 7 bases fitting TRBD1. This CDR3 region has 12 residues. The V segment lost 6 bases and the J segment 12 bases; nucleotides outside the gene matches: 11. In germline, CDR1 is SNHLY, CDR2 FYNNEI. The CDR3 DNA sequence: TGTGCCAGCAGGACAGGGTCCCCCGGGTGGTACTTC. Translation: CASRTGSPGWYF.

CDR3 amino acids: CASSLSLTTDTQYF. The CDR3 DNA reads as TGTGCCAGCAGCTTATCACTAACCACAGATACGCAGTATTTT. The gene calls are TRBV11-2 and TRBJ2-3; unclear D gene. The length of the CDR3 is 14 residues. Trimming left V 2 bases short and J 2 bases short, with 8 bases between. Per the germline V gene, CDR1 is SGHAT and CDR2 is FQNNGV.

This clone was detected once. V usage is TRBV6-5 and J usage is TRBJ2-5, with D uncertain. Trimming removed 1 base from V and 1 base from J, with 7 bases in between. From germline, CDR1 is MNHEY and CDR2 SVGAGI. The CDR3 consists of 14 residues. CDR3 coding DNA: TGTGCCAGCAGTTACTATGCCGGCCAAGAGACCCAGTACTTC. It codes for CASSYYAGQETQYF.

The gene calls are TRBV6-5 and TRBJ1-4; 8 bases fit TRBD1. With 6 bases clipped from V and 5 bases from J, the junction kept 8 bases outside the gene matches. The length of the CDR3 is 15 residues. The germline gives CDR1 MNHEY, CDR2 SVGAGI. The chain's CDR3 is CASRSTGGPNEKLFF. CDR3 nucleotide sequence: TGTGCCAGCAGGAGCACAGGGGGGCCGAATGAAAAACTGTTTTTT.

In this sample, this clone turned up a few times. A junction boundary mismatches the germline segment, possibly from a read error. The V gene is TRBV24-1, the J gene TRBJ2-4; maybe TRBD1 (6 bases). The CDR3 has 14 residues. Germline V gene sequence: CDR1 KGHDR, CDR2 SFDVKD. CDR3 bases: TGTGCCACCAGTGATCATATTTGGGACACCCGAGGGCGATTC. It specifies CATSDHIWDTRGRF.

The genes are TRBV28 and TRBJ1-5; no firm D call. Trimming shortened V by 3 bases and J by 2 bases, and 8 bases separated the two germline ends. Germline CDR1 reads MDHEN; CDR2 reads SYDVKM. The CDR3 is 14 amino acids. This chain's CDR3 is CASSLLLGNQPQHF. The DNA of the CDR3 is TGTGCCAGCAGTTTGCTACTTGGCAATCAGCCCCAGCATTTT.

CDR3 DNA sequence: TGTGCCAGCAACGATCCGGGACACCCACAAGAGACCCAGTACTTC. Its translation: CASNDPGHPQETQYF. This chain uses TRBV2 with TRBJ2-5, with a tentative D call TRBD1 (6 bases). Germline loops: CDR1 SNHLY, CDR2 FYNNEI. CDR3 length: 15 amino acids. V lost 7 bases, J lost 2 bases, and 17 bases lay in between.

CDR3 coding DNA: TGTGCCTGGAGGCACAGTGATGGGCGAGTTGTCACCGGGGAGCTGTTTTTT. Amino acids: CAWRHSDGRVVTGELFF. J is TRBJ2-2 and V is TRBV30; no clear D gene. The germline V gene has CDR1 GTSNPN and CDR2 SVGIG (reference sequence). The CDR3 spans 17 residues. Trimming removed 3 bases from V and 4 bases from J, with 21 bases in between.